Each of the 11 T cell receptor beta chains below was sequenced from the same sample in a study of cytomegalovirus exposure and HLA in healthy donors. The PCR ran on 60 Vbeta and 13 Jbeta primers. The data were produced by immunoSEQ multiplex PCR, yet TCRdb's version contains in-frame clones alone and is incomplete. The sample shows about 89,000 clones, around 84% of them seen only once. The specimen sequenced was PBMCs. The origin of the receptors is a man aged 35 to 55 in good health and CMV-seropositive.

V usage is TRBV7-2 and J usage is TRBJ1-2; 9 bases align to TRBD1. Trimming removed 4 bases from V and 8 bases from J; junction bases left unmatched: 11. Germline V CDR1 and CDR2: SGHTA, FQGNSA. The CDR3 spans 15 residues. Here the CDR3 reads CASSSLTGGVVGYTF. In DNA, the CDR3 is TGTGCCAGCAGCTCACTTACAGGGGGCGTCGTCGGCTACACCTTC.

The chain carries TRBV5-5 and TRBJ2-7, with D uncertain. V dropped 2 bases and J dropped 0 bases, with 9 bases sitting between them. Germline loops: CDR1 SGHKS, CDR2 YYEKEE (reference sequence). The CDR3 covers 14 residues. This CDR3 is CASSFQAASYEQYF. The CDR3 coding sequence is TGTGCCAGCAGCTTTCAGGCAGCCTCCTACGAGCAGTACTTC.

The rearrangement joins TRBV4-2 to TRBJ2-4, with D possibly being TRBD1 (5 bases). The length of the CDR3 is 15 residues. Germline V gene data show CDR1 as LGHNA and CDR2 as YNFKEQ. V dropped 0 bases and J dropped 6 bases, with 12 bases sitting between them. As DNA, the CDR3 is TGTGCCAGCAGCCAAGACAGGGCCCCTTTAAACATTCAGTACTTC. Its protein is CASSQDRAPLNIQYF.

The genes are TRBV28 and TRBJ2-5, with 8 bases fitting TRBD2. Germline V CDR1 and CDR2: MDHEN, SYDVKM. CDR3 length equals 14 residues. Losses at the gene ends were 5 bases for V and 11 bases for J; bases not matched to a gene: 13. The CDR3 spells CASSAGGPLVEQYF. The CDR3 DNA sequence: TGTGCCAGCAGTGCGGGAGGTCCTCTTGTGGAGCAGTACTTC.

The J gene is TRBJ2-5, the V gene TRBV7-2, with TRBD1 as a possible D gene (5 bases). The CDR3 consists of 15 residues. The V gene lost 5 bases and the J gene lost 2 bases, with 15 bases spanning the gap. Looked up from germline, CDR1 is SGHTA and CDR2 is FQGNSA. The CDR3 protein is CASSPQGQIQETQYF. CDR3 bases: TGTGCCAGCAGCCCCCAGGGCCAAATACAAGAGACCCAGTACTTC.

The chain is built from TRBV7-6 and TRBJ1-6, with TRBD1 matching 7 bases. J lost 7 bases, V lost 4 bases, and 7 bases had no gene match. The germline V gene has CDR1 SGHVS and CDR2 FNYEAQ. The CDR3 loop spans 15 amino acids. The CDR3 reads CASSWGRGENSPLHF. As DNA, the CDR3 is TGTGCCAGCAGCTGGGGCAGGGGGGAGAATTCACCCCTCCACTTT.

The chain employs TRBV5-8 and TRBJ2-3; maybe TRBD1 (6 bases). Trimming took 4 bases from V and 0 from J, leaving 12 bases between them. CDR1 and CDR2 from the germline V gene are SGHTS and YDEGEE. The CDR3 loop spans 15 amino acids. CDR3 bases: TGTGCCAGCAGCAGGGGGAGACCTAGCACAGATACGCAGTATTTT. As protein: CASSRGRPSTDTQYF.

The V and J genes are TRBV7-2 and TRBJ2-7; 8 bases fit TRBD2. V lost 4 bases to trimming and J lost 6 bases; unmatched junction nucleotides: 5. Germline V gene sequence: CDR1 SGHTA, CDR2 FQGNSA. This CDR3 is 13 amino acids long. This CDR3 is CASSSRGGSEQYF. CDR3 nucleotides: TGTGCCAGCAGCTCCCGGGGGGGCTCCGAGCAGTACTTC.

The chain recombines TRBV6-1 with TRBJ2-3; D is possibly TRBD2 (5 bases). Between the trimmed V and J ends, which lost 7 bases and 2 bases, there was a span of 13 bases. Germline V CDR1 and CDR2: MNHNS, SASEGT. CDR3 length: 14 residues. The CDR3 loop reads CASNRGSNTDTQYF. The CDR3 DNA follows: TGTGCCAGCAATCGTGGGAGTAACACAGATACGCAGTATTTT.

CDR3 sequence reads: CASTPTRQNTEAFF. The DNA for the CDR3 is TGTGCCAGTACCCCCACTCGACAAAACACTGAAGCTTTCTTT. This rearrangement joins TRBV19 to TRBJ1-1; no reliable D call. Germline V gene data show CDR1 as LNHDA and CDR2 as SQIVND (reference sequence). Trimming stripped 7 bases from V and 2 bases from J, with 14 bases between. This CDR3 region has 14 residues.

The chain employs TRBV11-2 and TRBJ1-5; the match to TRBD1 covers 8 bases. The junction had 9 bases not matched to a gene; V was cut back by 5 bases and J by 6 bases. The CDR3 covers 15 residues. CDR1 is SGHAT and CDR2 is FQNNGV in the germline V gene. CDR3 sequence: CASSPGQGRAQPQHF. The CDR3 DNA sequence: TGTGCCAGCAGCCCAGGACAGGGTCGGGCTCAGCCCCAGCATTTT.